The clone carrying this TCR beta chain was detected a few times. The antigen remains undetermined. The data were obtained in a study of T cell repertoires in cytomegalovirus infection. Across the whole study: Indicated by public TCR beta signatures were CMV infection and matching HLA type. Study observations and caveats: Predominance within the ex vivo response was attributable to HLA-C-restricted CMV-specific TCR beta clonotypes. Summed frequency of shared TCR beta families picked out CMV carriers who also had the relevant HLA.

A single record per CDR3 protein comes from TCRdb applying MiXCR to the reads. The sample lists approximately 70,000 distinct CDR3 sequences, 22% occurring once. The CDR3 is 13 amino acids. Germline CDR1 is SGHAT and CDR2 is FQNNGV. Trimming pared 2 bases from V and 7 bases from J, leaving 11 bases between. This sequence originates from a human donor in good health (CMV status not recorded). Some clones in this sample may be carry-over from other donors' samples. This chain uses TRBV11-2 with TRBJ1-2, with D possibly TRBD1 on 5 matching bases. Sequences were obtained from PBMCs, sequenced either directly or after in vitro stimulation (not recorded which). The DNA for the CDR3 is TGTGCCAGCAGCTTATTTGAGGGGTTTGGCTACACCTTC. This translates into CASSLFEGFGYTF.